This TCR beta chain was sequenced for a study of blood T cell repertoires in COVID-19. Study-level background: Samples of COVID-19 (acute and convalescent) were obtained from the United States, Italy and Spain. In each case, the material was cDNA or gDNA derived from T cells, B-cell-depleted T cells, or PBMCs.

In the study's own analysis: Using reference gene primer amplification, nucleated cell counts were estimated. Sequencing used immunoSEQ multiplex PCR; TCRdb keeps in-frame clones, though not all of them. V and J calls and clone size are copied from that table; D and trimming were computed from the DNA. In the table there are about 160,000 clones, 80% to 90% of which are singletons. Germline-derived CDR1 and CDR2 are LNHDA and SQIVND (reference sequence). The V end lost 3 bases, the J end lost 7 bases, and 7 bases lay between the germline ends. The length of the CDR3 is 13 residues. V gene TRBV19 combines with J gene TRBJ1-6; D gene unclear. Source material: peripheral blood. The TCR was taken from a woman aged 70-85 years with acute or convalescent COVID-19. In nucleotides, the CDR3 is TGTGCCAGTAGTATTAGTTCCAATTCACCCCTCCACTTT. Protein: CASSISSNSPLHF.